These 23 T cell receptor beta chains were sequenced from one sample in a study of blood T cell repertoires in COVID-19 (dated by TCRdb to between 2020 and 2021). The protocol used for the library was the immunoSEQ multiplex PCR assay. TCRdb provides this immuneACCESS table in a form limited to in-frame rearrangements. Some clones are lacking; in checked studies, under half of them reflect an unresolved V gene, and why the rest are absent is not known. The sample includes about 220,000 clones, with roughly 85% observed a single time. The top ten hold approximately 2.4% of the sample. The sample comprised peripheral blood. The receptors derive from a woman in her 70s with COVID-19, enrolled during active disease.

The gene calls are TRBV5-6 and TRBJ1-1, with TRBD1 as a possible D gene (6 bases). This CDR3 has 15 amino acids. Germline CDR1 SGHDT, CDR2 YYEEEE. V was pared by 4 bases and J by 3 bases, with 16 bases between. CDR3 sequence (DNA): TGTGCCAGCAGCCGTACAGGGATTGGGGACACTGAAGCTTTCTTT. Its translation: CASSRTGIGDTEAFF.

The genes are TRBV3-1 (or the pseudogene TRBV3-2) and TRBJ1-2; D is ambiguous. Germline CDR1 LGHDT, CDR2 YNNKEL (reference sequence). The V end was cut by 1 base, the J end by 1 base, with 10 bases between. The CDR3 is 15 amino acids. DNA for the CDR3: TGTGCCAGCAGCCAAGGCAGGATTCTTAACTATGGCTACACCTTC. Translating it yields CASSQGRILNYGYTF.

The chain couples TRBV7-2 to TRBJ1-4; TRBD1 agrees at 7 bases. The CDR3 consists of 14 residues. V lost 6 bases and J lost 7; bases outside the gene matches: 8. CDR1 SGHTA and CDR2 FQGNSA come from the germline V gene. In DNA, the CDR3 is TGTGCCAGCAGACGAACAGGGGACGGTGAAAAACTGTTTTTT. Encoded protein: CASRRTGDGEKLFF.

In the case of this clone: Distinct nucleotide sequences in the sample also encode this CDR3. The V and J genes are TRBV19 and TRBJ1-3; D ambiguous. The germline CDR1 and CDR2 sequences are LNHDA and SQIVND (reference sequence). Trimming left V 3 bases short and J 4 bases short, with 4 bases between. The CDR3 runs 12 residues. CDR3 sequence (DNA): TGTGCCAGTAGTATTAGAGGAAACACCATATATTTT. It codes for CASSIRGNTIYF. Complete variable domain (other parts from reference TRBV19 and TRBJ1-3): DGGITQSPKYLFRKEGQNVTLSCEQNLNHDAMYWYRQDPGQGLRLIYYSQIVNDFQKGDIAEGYSVSREKKESFPLTVTSAQKNPTAFYLCASSIRGNTIYFGEGSWLTVV.

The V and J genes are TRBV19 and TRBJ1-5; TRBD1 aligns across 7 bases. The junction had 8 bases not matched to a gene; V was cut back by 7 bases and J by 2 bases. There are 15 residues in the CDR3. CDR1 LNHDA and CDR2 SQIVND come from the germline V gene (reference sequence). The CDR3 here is CASKTGQVGNQPQHF. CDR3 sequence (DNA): TGTGCCAGTAAGACAGGGCAGGTTGGCAATCAGCCCCAGCATTTT.

CDR3 residues: CASSPDRVGYTF. In DNA, the CDR3 is TGTGCCAGCAGCCCAGACAGGGTCGGCTACACCTTC. V gene TRBV7-3 combines with J gene TRBJ1-2; 7 bases map to TRBD1. CDR3 length: 12 amino acids. Germline loops: CDR1 SGHTA, CDR2 FQGTGA. V shed 5 bases and J 8 bases; nucleotides not matched to a gene: 5.

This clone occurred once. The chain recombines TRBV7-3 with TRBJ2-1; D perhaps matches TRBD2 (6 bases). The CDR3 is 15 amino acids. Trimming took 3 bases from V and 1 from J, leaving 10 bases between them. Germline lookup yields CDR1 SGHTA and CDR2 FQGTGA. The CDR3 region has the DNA TGTGCCAGCAGCTTTGACGGGGGTTCCTACAATGAGCAGTTCTTC. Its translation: CASSFDGGSYNEQFF.

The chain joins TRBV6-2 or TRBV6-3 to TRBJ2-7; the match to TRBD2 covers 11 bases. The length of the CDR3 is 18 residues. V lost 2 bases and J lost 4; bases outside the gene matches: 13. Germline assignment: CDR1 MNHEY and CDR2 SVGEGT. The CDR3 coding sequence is TGTGCCAGCAGTTACGGGGTGATTGCCGGGACTAGCGGTTACGAGCAGTACTTC. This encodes CASSYGVIAGTSGYEQYF.

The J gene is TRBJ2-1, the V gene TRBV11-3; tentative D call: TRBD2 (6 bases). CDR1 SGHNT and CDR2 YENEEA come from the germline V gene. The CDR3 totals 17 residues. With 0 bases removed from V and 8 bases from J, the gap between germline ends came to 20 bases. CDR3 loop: CASSLDPSGTPGDEQFF. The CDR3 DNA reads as TGTGCCAGCAGCTTAGATCCCTCAGGGACTCCCGGGGATGAGCAGTTCTTC.

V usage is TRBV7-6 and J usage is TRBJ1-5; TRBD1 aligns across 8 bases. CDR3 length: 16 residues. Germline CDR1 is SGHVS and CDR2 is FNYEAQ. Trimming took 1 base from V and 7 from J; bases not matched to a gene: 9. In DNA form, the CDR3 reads TGTGCCAGCAGCTTAGTGGCAGGGGGCTCCCGGCAGCCCCAGCATTTT. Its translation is CASSLVAGGSRQPQHF. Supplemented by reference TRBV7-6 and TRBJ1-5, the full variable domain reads GAGVSQSPRYKVTKRGQDVALRCDPISGHVSLYWYRQALGQGPEFLTYFNYEAQQDKSGLPNDRFSAERPEGSISTLTIQRTEQRDSAMYRCASSLVAGGSRQPQHFGDGTRLSIL.

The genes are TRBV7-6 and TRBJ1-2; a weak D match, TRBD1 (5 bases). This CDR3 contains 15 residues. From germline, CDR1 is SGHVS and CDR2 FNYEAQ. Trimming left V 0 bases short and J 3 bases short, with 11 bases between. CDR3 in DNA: TGTGCCAGCAGCTTAGCGCTAGGGGAGGACTATGGCTACACCTTC. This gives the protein CASSLALGEDYGYTF.

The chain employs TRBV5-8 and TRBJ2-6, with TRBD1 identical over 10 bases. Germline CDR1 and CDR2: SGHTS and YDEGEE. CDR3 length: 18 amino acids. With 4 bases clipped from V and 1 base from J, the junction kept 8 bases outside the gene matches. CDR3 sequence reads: CASSPEDRGTSGANVLTF. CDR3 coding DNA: TGTGCCAGCAGCCCCGAGGACAGGGGGACTTCTGGGGCCAACGTCCTGACTTTC.

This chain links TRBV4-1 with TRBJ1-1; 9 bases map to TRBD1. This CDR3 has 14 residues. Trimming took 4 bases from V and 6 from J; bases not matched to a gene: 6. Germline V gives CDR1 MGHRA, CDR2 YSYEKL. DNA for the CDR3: TGCGCCAGCAGCCGAGACAGGGGGTATGCTGAAGCTTTCTTT. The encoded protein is CASSRDRGYAEAFF.

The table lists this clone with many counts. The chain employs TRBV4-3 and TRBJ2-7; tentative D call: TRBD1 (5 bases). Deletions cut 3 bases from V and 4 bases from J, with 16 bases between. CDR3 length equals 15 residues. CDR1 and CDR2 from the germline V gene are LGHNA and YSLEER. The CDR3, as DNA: TGCGCCAGCAGCCATGCAGGGAATAGACGTTACGAGCAGTACTTC. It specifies CASSHAGNRRYEQYF.

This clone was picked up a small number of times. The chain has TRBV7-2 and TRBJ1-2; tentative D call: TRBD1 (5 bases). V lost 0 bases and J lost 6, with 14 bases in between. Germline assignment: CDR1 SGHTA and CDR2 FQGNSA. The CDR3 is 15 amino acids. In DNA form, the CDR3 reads TGTGCCAGCAGCTTAGCCTCAGGGCGCGAGGATGGCTACACCTTC. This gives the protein CASSLASGREDGYTF. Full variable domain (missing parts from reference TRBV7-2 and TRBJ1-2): GAGVSQSPSNKVTEKGKDVELRCDPISGHTALYWYRQSLGQGLEFLIYFQGNSAPDKSGLPSDRFSAERTGGSVSTLTIQRTQQEDSAVYLCASSLASGREDGYTFGSGTRLTVV.

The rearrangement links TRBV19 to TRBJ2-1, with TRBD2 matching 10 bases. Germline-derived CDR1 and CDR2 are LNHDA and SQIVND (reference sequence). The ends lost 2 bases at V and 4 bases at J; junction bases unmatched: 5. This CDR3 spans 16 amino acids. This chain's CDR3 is CASSIRGLARYNEQFF. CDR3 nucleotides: TGTGCCAGTAGTATAAGGGGACTAGCGAGGTACAATGAGCAGTTCTTC.

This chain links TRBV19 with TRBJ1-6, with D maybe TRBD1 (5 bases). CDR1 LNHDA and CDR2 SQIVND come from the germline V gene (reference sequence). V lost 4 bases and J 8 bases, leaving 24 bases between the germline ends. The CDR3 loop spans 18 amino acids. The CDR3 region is CASSTGGGGIFPYSPLHF. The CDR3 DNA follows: TGTGCCAGTAGTACCGGCGGGGGTGGGATTTTTCCTTATTCACCCCTCCACTTT.

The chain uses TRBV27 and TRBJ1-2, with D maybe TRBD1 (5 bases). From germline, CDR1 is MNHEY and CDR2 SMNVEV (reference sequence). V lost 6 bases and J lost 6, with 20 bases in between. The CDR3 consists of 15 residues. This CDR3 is CASSLTQGNWNGYTF. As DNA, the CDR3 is TGTGCCAGCAGCTTGACTCAGGGAAATTGGAATGGCTACACCTTC.

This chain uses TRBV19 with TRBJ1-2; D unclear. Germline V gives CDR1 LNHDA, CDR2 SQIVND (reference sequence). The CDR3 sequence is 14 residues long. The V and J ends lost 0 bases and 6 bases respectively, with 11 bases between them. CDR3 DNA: TGTGCCAGTAGTATAGACTGGACTCAAGATGGCTACACCTTC. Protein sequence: CASSIDWTQDGYTF.

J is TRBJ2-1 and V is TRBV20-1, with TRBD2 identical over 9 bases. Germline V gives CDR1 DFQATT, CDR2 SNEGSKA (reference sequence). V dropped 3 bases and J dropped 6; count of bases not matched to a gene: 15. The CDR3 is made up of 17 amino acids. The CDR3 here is CSASGLAGPSPTNEQFF. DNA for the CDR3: TGCAGTGCTAGTGGTCTAGCGGGACCGTCTCCCACCAATGAGCAGTTCTTC.

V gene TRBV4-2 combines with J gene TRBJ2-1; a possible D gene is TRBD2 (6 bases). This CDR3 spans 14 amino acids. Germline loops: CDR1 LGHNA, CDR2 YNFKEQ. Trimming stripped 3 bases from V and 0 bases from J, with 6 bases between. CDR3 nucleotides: TGTGCCAGCAGCCACGGGAGCTCCTACAATGAGCAGTTCTTC. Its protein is CASSHGSSYNEQFF.

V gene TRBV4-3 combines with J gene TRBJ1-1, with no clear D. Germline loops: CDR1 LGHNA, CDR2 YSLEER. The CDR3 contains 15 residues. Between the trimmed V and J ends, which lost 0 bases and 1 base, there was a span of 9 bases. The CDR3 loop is CASSQDRGGNTEAFF. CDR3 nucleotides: TGCGCCAGCAGCCAAGATCGGGGAGGGAACACTGAAGCTTTCTTT.

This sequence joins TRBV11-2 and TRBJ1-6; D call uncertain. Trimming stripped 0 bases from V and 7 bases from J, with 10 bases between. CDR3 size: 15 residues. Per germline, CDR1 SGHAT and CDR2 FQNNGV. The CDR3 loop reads CASSLDARLNSPLHF. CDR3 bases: TGTGCCAGCAGCTTAGACGCCAGGCTCAATTCACCCCTCCACTTT.